This TCR beta chain was obtained from a study of blood T cell repertoires in COVID-19. As for the study in general: The origin of the acute and convalescent COVID-19 samples was the United States, Italy and Spain. Nucleic acid was either cDNA or gDNA, and it came from T cells, B-cell-depleted T cells, or PBMCs.

In the original workflow: Reference gene primer amplification yielded estimated nucleated cell counts. TCRdb's table, derived via immunoSEQ multiplex PCR, lists solely in-frame clones and lacks some. That table supplies the V and J calls and clone size; D and trimming were determined from the DNA. The sample carries 150,000 or so clones, around 90% recorded once. The CDR3 contains 13 residues. Germline V gene lookup returns CDR1 SGHDN and CDR2 FVKESK. Trimming stripped 3 bases from V and 3 bases from J, with 7 bases between. Sequenced input: peripheral blood. This sequence originates from a man younger than 35 with acute or convalescent COVID-19. This chain connects TRBV14 to TRBJ2-3; the D is unclear. CDR3 protein: CASSQLQTDTQYF. The CDR3 coding sequence is TGTGCCAGCAGCCAGTTACAAACAGATACGCAGTATTTT.